This T cell receptor (beta chain) was sequenced in a study of T cell repertoires in cytomegalovirus infection. Study background: CMV infection and matching HLA type were both indicated by public TCR beta signatures.

This CDR3 is built from 15 residues. V was clipped by 6 bases and J by 1 base; unmatched bases: 7. Germline V CDR1 and CDR2: SGHRS, YFSETQ. Study results and caveats: There were HLA-C-restricted CMV-specific TCR beta clonotypes dominating the ex vivo response. CMV carriers with the relevant HLA were identified by cumulative public TCR beta family frequency.

There are a few counts of this clonotype. Antigen specificity is unknown. TCRdb reprocessed the reads with MiXCR, giving one entry per CDR3 protein. The profile covers about 240,000 distinct CDR3 sequences, with 6% to 8% appearing a single time and about 6% taken by the ten largest. V is TRBV5-1 and J is TRBJ2-5; 9 bases fit TRBD2. The source is a human donor in good health (CMV status not recorded). Some clones in this sample may be carry-over from other donors' samples. Sequenced material: PBMCs. The CDR3 coding sequence is TGCGCCAGCAACATTGGAGCGGGGGGCCAAGAGACCCAGTACTTC. Encoded protein: CASNIGAGGQETQYF.